The present entry profiles one T cell receptor (beta chain) with its context. These data are taken from a study of glioma-infiltrating T cells after dendritic cell vaccination. The repertoire was sequenced with immunoSEQ multiplex PCR; TCRdb's copy has only in-frame clones and lacks some. The sample carries under 100,000 clones, 85% to 90% recorded once. V was cut by 4 bases and J by 5 bases, with 20 bases left in between. Looked up from germline, CDR1 is GTSNPN and CDR2 is SVGIG (reference sequence). The CDR3 runs to 15 residues. This specimen consisted of blood, obtained before dendritic cell vaccination. This receptor was identified in a human donor with glioblastoma. The chain has TRBV30 and TRBJ2-5, with D possibly TRBD1 on 5 matching bases. CDR3 DNA: TGTGCCTGGAAGGGCAGGGCCATCACCGGGGAGACCCAGTACTTC. This sequence encodes CAWKGRAITGETQYF. Full variable domain (remainder filled in from reference TRBV30 and TRBJ2-5): SQTIHQWPATLVQPVGSPLSLECTVEGTSNPNLYWYRQAAGRGLQLLFYSVGIGQISSEVPQNLSASRPQDRQFILSSKKLLLSDSGFYLCAWKGRAITGETQYFGPGTRLLVL.